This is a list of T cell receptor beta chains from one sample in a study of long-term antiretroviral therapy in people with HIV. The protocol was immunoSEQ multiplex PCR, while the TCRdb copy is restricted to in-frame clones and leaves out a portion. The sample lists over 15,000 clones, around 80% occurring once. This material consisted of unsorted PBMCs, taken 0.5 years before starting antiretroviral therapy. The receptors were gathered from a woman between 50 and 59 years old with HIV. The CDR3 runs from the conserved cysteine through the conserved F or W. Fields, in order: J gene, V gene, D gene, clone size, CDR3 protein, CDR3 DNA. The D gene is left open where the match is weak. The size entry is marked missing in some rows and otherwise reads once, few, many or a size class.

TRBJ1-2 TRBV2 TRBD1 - CASSSLAGGIYGYTF TGTGCCAGCAGTTCCCTCGCAGGGGGCATCTATGGCTACACCTTC
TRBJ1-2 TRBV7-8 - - CASSLYDRNYGYTF TGTGCCAGCAGCTTATATGACAGGAACTATGGCTACACCTTC
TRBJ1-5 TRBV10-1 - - CASSESGAVTNNQPQHF TGCGCCAGCAGTGAGTCCGGGGCTGTTACTAATAATCAGCCCCAGCATTTT
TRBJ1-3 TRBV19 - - CASSFQGGNTIYF TGTGCCAGTAGTTTTCAGGGCGGAAACACCATATATTTT
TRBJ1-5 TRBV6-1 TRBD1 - CASSETGGSSQPQHF TGTGCCAGCAGTGAGACAGGGGGCTCAAGTCAGCCCCAGCATTTT
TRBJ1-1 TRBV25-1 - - CASTKGDTEAFF TGTGCCAGCACAAAGGGGGACACTGAAGCTTTCTTT
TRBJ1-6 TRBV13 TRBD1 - CASSPKGTGGSNSPLHF TGTGCCAGCAGCCCAAAGGGGACAGGGGGCTCTAATTCACCCCTCCACTTT
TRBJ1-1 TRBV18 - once CASSPTDGNTEAFF TGTGCCAGCTCACCAACGGACGGGAACACTGAAGCTTTCTTT
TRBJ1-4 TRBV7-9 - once CASSLAGEDEKLFF TGCGCCAGCAGCTTGGCCGGGGAGGACGAAAAACTGTTTTTT
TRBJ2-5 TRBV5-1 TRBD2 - CASSEGLAGAWETQYF TGCGCCAGCAGCGAGGGACTAGCGGGGGCTTGGGAGACCCAGTACTTC
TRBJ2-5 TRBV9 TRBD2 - CASSVVGAGGWETQYF TGTGCCAGCAGCGTAGTAGGAGCGGGGGGCTGGGAGACCCAGTACTTC
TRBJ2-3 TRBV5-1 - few CASSIGSSTDTQYF TGCGCCAGCAGCATCGGATCTAGCACAGATACGCAGTATTTT
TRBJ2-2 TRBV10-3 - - CAISESFEKELFF TGTGCCATCAGTGAGTCGTTCGAGAAGGAGCTGTTTTTT
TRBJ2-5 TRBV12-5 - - CASGIETQYF TGTGCTAGTGGTATAGAGACCCAGTACTTC
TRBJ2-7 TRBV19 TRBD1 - CASSRGQTSYEQYF TGTGCCAGTAGTAGGGGACAGACCTCCTACGAGCAGTACTTC
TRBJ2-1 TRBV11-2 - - CASSFKIYNEQFF TGTGCCAGCAGCTTCAAAATCTACAATGAGCAGTTCTTC
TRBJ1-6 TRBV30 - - CAWRVGTWSPLHF TGTGCCTGGAGAGTAGGGACCTGGTCACCCCTCCACTTT
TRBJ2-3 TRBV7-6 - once CASRPDTRTDTQYF TGTGCCAGCAGGCCGGACACACGCACAGATACGCAGTATTTT
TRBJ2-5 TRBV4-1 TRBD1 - CASSQGGDRVRETQYF TGCGCCAGCAGCCAAGGCGGGGACAGGGTGAGGGAGACCCAGTACTTC
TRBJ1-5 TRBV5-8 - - CASSLEGVGGPKPQHF TGTGCCAGCAGCTTGGAAGGGGTCGGGGGGCCTAAGCCCCAGCATTTT
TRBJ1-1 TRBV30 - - CAWSHGGATEAFF TGTGCCTGGAGCCACGGGGGGGCCACTGAAGCTTTCTTT
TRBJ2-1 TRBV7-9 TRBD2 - CASSQGKGGGNEQFF TGTGCCAGCAGCCAGGGTAAGGGCGGGGGTAATGAGCAGTTCTTC